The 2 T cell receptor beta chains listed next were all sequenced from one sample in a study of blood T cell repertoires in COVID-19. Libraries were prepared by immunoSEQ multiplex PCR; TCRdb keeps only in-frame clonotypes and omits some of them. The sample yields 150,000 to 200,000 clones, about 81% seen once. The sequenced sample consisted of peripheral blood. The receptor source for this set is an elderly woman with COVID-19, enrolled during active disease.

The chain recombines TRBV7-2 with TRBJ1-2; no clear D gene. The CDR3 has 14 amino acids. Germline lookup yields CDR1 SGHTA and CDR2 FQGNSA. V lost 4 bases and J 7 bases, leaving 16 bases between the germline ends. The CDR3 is CASSSGGGGSGYTF. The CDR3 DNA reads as TGTGCCAGCAGCTCCGGAGGAGGTGGGAGTGGCTACACCTTC.

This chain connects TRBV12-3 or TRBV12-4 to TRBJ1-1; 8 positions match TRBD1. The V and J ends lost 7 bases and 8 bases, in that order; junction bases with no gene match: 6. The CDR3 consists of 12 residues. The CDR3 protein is CASIRTGREAFF. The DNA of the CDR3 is TGTGCCAGCATTCGGACAGGGCGAGAAGCTTTCTTT.